These 9 T cell receptor beta chains originate from one sample sequenced in a study of neurological immune-mediated disorders. One entry per CDR3 protein, called by TCRdb with MiXCR from the 5' RACE reads. The sample lists roughly 56,000 distinct CDR3 sequences; 3% to 3.5% were seen once. Sequencing was carried out using PBMCs. The receptor source for this set is a woman aged 60-75 years with multiple sclerosis.

In this sample, this clonotype turned up many times. V usage is TRBV6-2 or TRBV6-3 and J usage is TRBJ1-5; the D gene is possibly TRBD1 (6 bases). The germline V and J ends were trimmed by 5 bases and 13 bases, with 15 bases remaining between them. The CDR3 length is 12 residues. In germline, CDR1 is MNHEY, CDR2 SVGEGT. The CDR3 is CASSRRDNRQHF. Here the CDR3 DNA reads TGTGCCAGCAGTCGCAGGGACAACAGACAGCATTTT.

There are many counts of this clonotype. The chain recombines TRBV5-1 with TRBJ1-3, with D uncertain. CDR1 is SGHRS, CDR2 YFSETQ, per germline. The ends were cut back, 2 bases at V and 1 base at J, with 10 bases in the middle. The CDR3 covers 15 residues. The CDR3 sequence is CASSFGPASGNTIYF. CDR3 bases: TGCGCCAGCAGCTTCGGACCCGCATCTGGAAACACCATATATTTT.

V gene TRBV5-1 combines with J gene TRBJ2-2; 8 bases agree with TRBD1. Germline V gene data show CDR1 as SGHRS and CDR2 as YFSETQ. Trimming removed 4 bases from V and 5 bases from J; junction bases left unmatched: 7. This CDR3 has 15 amino acids. CDR3 DNA: TGCGCCAGCAGCGACCGGACAGGGAATACCGGGGAGCTGTTTTTT. Protein product: CASSDRTGNTGELFF.

This clonotype was counted many times. V and J are TRBV20-1 and TRBJ2-7; D unclear. This CDR3 has 14 amino acids. CDR1 DFQATT and CDR2 SNEGSKA come from the germline V gene (reference sequence). V lost 0 bases to trimming and J lost 1 base, with 10 bases between them. The CDR3 reads CSARDLTVSYEQYF. The CDR3, as DNA: TGCAGTGCTAGAGACCTGACGGTATCCTACGAGCAGTACTTC.

This clonotype was observed many times. The chain carries TRBV4-2 and TRBJ2-1; no firm D call. Trimming took 0 bases from V and 3 from J, leaving 9 bases between them. The length of the CDR3 is 15 residues. Germline values: CDR1 LGHNA, CDR2 YNFKEQ. CDR3 coding DNA: TGTGCCAGCAGCCAAGATACTGGGGACTACAATGAGCAGTTCTTC. It specifies CASSQDTGDYNEQFF.

This clonotype was detected ten times or more. The genes are TRBV3-1 and TRBJ2-7, with 11 bases lining up with TRBD2. Looked up from germline, CDR1 is LGHDT and CDR2 is YNNKEL (reference sequence). The V segment lost 4 bases and the J segment 2 bases; nucleotides outside the gene matches: 10. The CDR3 runs to 17 residues. The CDR3 here is CASSPLAGGFGAYEQYF. CDR3 sequence (DNA): TGTGCCAGCAGCCCGCTAGCGGGAGGATTCGGGGCCTACGAGCAGTACTTC.

This clonotype is medium-sized by share. The CDR3 region is CSARITGAENSPLHF. The CDR3, as DNA: TGCAGTGCTAGAATAACAGGGGCTGAAAATTCACCCCTCCACTTT. The chain couples TRBV20-1 to TRBJ1-6; 7 nucleotides line up with TRBD1. The CDR3 length is 15 residues. Looked up from germline, CDR1 is DFQATT and CDR2 is SNEGSKA (reference sequence). Trimming at V came to 2 bases and at J to 7 bases, leaving 8 bases not matched to a gene.

This clonotype has a count of ten or more. This chain connects TRBV5-1 to TRBJ1-5; a possible D gene is TRBD1 (5 bases). V was trimmed by 2 bases and J by 2 bases, leaving 5 bases between them. Germline V CDR1 and CDR2: SGHRS, YFSETQ. The CDR3 spans 13 residues. The CDR3 nucleotides are TGCGCCAGCAGCTTCAGGGGCAATCAGCCCCAGCATTTT. It yields the protein CASSFRGNQPQHF.

This clonotype was picked up many times. The genes are TRBV5-1 and TRBJ2-5; perhaps D is TRBD1 or TRBD2 (5 bases each). The CDR3 spans 13 residues. Trimming shortened V by 4 bases and J by 3 bases, and 10 bases separated the two germline ends. The germline CDR1 and CDR2 sequences are SGHRS and YFSETQ. The CDR3 region is CASSLGTEETQYF. The CDR3 DNA is TGCGCCAGCAGCCTAGGGACCGAAGAGACCCAGTACTTC.